This T cell receptor beta chain was profiled in a study of CXCR3-negative and CXCR3-positive naive CD8 T cells. The libraries of TRB cDNA were constructed through 5' RACE using UMI labels. For each CDR3 protein, TCRdb gives one entry from its re-call of the 5' RACE reads, without DNA. The sample shows over 55,000 distinct CDR3 sequences, and 0.5% to 0.6% sits with its ten largest clones. General study results and limits: Hydrophobicity of TRB CDR3s was greater in CXCR3-positive naive cells than in CXCR3-negative naive cells.

This clonotype is deemed medium-sized by its frequency. What it recognizes is unknown. CD45RO-CCR7+CD27+CD95- expression identified naive CD8+ T cells. The CDR3 is made up of 15 amino acids. Germline CDR1 SGHTA, CDR2 FQGTGA. The sample taken for sequencing was naive CXCR3+ CD8+ T cells from blood. The subset is: CD45RO-CCR7+CD27+CD95- naive CD8+ T cells expressing CXCR3 (TNR3+). J is TRBJ1-1 and V is TRBV7-3; without DNA, the TCRdb call of TRBD1 cannot be checked. The origin of this receptor is a human donor in good health. Some clones in this sample may be carry-over from other donors' samples. This CDR3 is CASSLGAGVNTEAFF.